This is a list of T cell receptor beta chains from one sample in a study of T cell responses to AZD1222 COVID-19 vaccine. The data were produced by immunoSEQ multiplex PCR, yet TCRdb's version contains in-frame clones alone and is incomplete. The sample carries 65,000 to 70,000 clones, around 83% recorded once. The material was peripheral blood, obtained on day 0 of AZD1222 vaccination. Receptors were obtained from an adult in good health. Both conserved end residues are part of each CDR3. Each record gives: clone size, D gene, J gene, V gene, CDR3 DNA, CDR3 protein. The D gene is left open where the match is weak. Only part of the rows carry a size: once, few, many, or a class if the clone is expanded.

clone size: NA
D gene: NA
J gene: TRBJ2-7
V gene: TRBV12-3/TRBV12-4
CDR3 DNA: TGTGCCAGCAGTTTGTCCAGCTCCTACGAGCAGTACTTC
CDR3 protein: CASSLSSSYEQYF

clone size: NA
D gene: TRBD2
J gene: TRBJ2-2
V gene: TRBV28
CDR3 DNA: TGTGCCAGCAGTCCCCCTAGCGGGGCTCAAGACACCGGGGAGCTGTTTTTT
CDR3 protein: CASSPPSGAQDTGELFF

clone size: few
D gene: NA
J gene: TRBJ2-7
V gene: TRBV7-9
CDR3 DNA: TGTGCCAGCAGCTTAGCGCTAAGAGGGCACGAGCAGTACTTC
CDR3 protein: CASSLALRGHEQYF

clone size: once
D gene: TRBD1
J gene: TRBJ1-5
V gene: TRBV19
CDR3 DNA: TGTGCCAGTAGTGCGACAGGGTACAATAGCAATCAGCCCCAGCATTTT
CDR3 protein: CASSATGYNSNQPQHF

clone size: NA
D gene: NA
J gene: TRBJ1-4
V gene: TRBV30
CDR3 DNA: TGTGCCTGGAGGGACAAGTGGGAAAATGAAAAACTGTTTTTT
CDR3 protein: CAWRDKWENEKLFF

clone size: once
D gene: NA
J gene: TRBJ2-3
V gene: TRBV11-2
CDR3 DNA: TGTGCCAGCAGCGAAAGGACGGCCGCCAGCACAGATACGCAGTATTTT
CDR3 protein: CASSERTAASTDTQYF

clone size: NA
D gene: NA
J gene: TRBJ2-1
V gene: TRBV7-9
CDR3 DNA: TGTGCCAGCAGCTTACAGGGTGTGGGGGGTCCTATCAATGAGCAGTTCTTC
CDR3 protein: CASSLQGVGGPINEQFF

clone size: NA
D gene: TRBD1
J gene: TRBJ1-5
V gene: TRBV10-3
CDR3 DNA: TGTGCCATCAGTGAGGGACAGGGTGGAAATCAGCCCCAGCATTTT
CDR3 protein: CAISEGQGGNQPQHF

clone size: once
D gene: TRBD2
J gene: TRBJ2-3
V gene: TRBV14
CDR3 DNA: TGTGCCAGCAGTCTCCAGATCCCACTAGCGGGGTCCACAGATACGCAGTATTTT
CDR3 protein: CASSLQIPLAGSTDTQYF

clone size: NA
D gene: TRBD2
J gene: TRBJ2-5
V gene: TRBV6-1
CDR3 DNA: TGTGCCAGCAGTGATGGGCTAGCGGGGGCGGAGACCCAGTACTTC
CDR3 protein: CASSDGLAGAETQYF

clone size: NA
D gene: TRBD2
J gene: TRBJ2-1
V gene: TRBV7-2
CDR3 DNA: TGTGCCAGCAGCACTCAGGAGGGACTAGCCTATGAGCAGTTCTTC
CDR3 protein: CASSTQEGLAYEQFF

clone size: NA
D gene: TRBD1
J gene: TRBJ1-2
V gene: TRBV7-2
CDR3 DNA: TGTGCCAGCAGCTCGACAGGGGGCTATGGCTACACCTTC
CDR3 protein: CASSSTGGYGYTF

clone size: NA
D gene: NA
J gene: TRBJ1-2
V gene: TRBV6-2/TRBV6-3
CDR3 DNA: TGTGCCAGCAGTCAAACCCAGGGGACTGGCTACACCTTC
CDR3 protein: CASSQTQGTGYTF

clone size: few
D gene: NA
J gene: TRBJ2-7
V gene: TRBV5-1
CDR3 DNA: TGCGCCAGCAGCTTGAGCTTGCTAGAGTCCGAGCAGTACTTC
CDR3 protein: CASSLSLLESEQYF

clone size: NA
D gene: TRBD1
J gene: TRBJ2-1
V gene: TRBV6-5
CDR3 DNA: TGTGCCATTTTAACAGGGGGCGCTTACAATGAGCAGTTCTTC
CDR3 protein: CAILTGGAYNEQFF

clone size: NA
D gene: NA
J gene: TRBJ2-2
V gene: TRBV7-9
CDR3 DNA: TGTGCCAGCAGCTTAGCGTTTTTTAGCTCCACCGGGGAGCTGTTTTTT
CDR3 protein: CASSLAFFSSTGELFF

clone size: many
D gene: TRBD1
J gene: TRBJ1-2
V gene: TRBV28
CDR3 DNA: TGTGCCAGCAGGAACCGGGACAGGGGACAACCAAGCTATGGCTACACCTTC
CDR3 protein: CASRNRDRGQPSYGYTF

clone size: NA
D gene: TRBD1
J gene: TRBJ2-3
V gene: TRBV30
CDR3 DNA: TGTGCCTGGAGAAGACAGGGGGCAGATACGCAGTATTTT
CDR3 protein: CAWRRQGADTQYF

clone size: NA
D gene: NA
J gene: TRBJ1-1
V gene: TRBV14
CDR3 DNA: TGTGCCAGCAGCCAAGGGGTGGGGGCTTTCTTT
CDR3 protein: CASSQGVGAFF

clone size: NA
D gene: TRBD1
J gene: TRBJ1-2
V gene: TRBV4-3
CDR3 DNA: TGCGCCAGCAGCCAGAAAAGCAGGGGGCTCGAAGGTTTTAACTATGGCTACACCTTC
CDR3 protein: CASSQKSRGLEGFNYGYTF

clone size: medium-sized
D gene: NA
J gene: TRBJ2-6
V gene: TRBV11-3
CDR3 DNA: TGTGCCAGCAGCTTAGGGGAGGAAGTATCTGGGGCCAACGTCCTGACTTTC
CDR3 protein: CASSLGEEVSGANVLTF

clone size: NA
D gene: NA
J gene: TRBJ1-4
V gene: TRBV9
CDR3 DNA: TGTGCCAGCAGCGCGAGTGCAACTAATGAAAAACTGTTTTTT
CDR3 protein: CASSASATNEKLFF

clone size: NA
D gene: NA
J gene: TRBJ1-1
V gene: TRBV3-1/TRBV3-2
CDR3 DNA: TGTGCCAGCAGCCAACAGGGAAATGAAGCTTTCTTT
CDR3 protein: CASSQQGNEAFF

clone size: NA
D gene: NA
J gene: TRBJ2-3
V gene: TRBV4-1
CDR3 DNA: TGCGCCAGCAGCCAAGATAGCTCTAGCACAGATACGCAGTATTTT
CDR3 protein: CASSQDSSSTDTQYF

clone size: NA
D gene: NA
J gene: TRBJ1-1
V gene: TRBV7-8
CDR3 DNA: TGTGCCAGCAGCTTTTCTGTGGCGAACACTGAAGCTTTCTTT
CDR3 protein: CASSFSVANTEAFF

clone size: NA
D gene: NA
J gene: TRBJ1-4
V gene: TRBV7-2
CDR3 DNA: TGTGCCAGCAGCCCCAGGGTCCGGAATGAAAAACTGTTTTTT
CDR3 protein: CASSPRVRNEKLFF

clone size: NA
D gene: NA
J gene: TRBJ2-7
V gene: TRBV6-6
CDR3 DNA: TGTGCCAGCAGTTTCTCGGGCAGGGATGAGCAGTACTTC
CDR3 protein: CASSFSGRDEQYF

clone size: NA
D gene: NA
J gene: TRBJ1-1
V gene: TRBV28
CDR3 DNA: TGTGCCAGCACCGACAGGTTGAACACTGAAGCTTTCTTT
CDR3 protein: CASTDRLNTEAFF

clone size: few
D gene: NA
J gene: TRBJ1-5
V gene: TRBV6-1
CDR3 DNA: TGTGCCAGCAGTGAAGGGGCGGGGGGGAATCAGCCCCAGCATTTT
CDR3 protein: CASSEGAGGNQPQHF

clone size: NA
D gene: TRBD1
J gene: TRBJ1-3
V gene: TRBV27
CDR3 DNA: TGTGCCAGCAGTGACTCAGGGGGCAGAAACACCATATATTTT
CDR3 protein: CASSDSGGRNTIYF

clone size: NA
D gene: TRBD1
J gene: TRBJ1-6
V gene: TRBV7-6
CDR3 DNA: TGTGCCAGCAGCTTAGGGACAGGAAACTCCTATAATTCACCCCTCCACTTT
CDR3 protein: CASSLGTGNSYNSPLHF

clone size: NA
D gene: TRBD1
J gene: TRBJ1-1
V gene: TRBV15
CDR3 DNA: TGTGCCACCAGCAGGGCACAGGGGGTTAGCACTGAAGCTTTCTTT
CDR3 protein: CATSRAQGVSTEAFF

clone size: NA
D gene: NA
J gene: TRBJ2-7
V gene: TRBV9
CDR3 DNA: TGTGCCAGCAGCGTAGGCCCAGCCTACGAGCAGTACTTC
CDR3 protein: CASSVGPAYEQYF

clone size: NA
D gene: TRBD1
J gene: TRBJ2-3
V gene: TRBV2
CDR3 DNA: TGTGCCAGCAGAACAGGGGTGGGTAATTGGGCCACAGATACGCAGTATTTT
CDR3 protein: CASRTGVGNWATDTQYF

clone size: NA
D gene: NA
J gene: TRBJ2-2
V gene: TRBV11-3
CDR3 DNA: TGTGCCAGCAGCTTAGGTACCATGGGCACCGGGGAGCTGTTTTTT
CDR3 protein: CASSLGTMGTGELFF

clone size: NA
D gene: NA
J gene: TRBJ1-6
V gene: TRBV28
CDR3 DNA: TGTGCCAGCAGTTTAGTGGTGCCAGCTTCACCCCTCCACTTT
CDR3 protein: CASSLVVPASPLHF

clone size: few
D gene: NA
J gene: TRBJ1-5
V gene: TRBV7-8
CDR3 DNA: TGTGCCAGCAGCTTAGAGGGCCCGGAACCCGGGTCCCAGCCCCAGCATTTT
CDR3 protein: CASSLEGPEPGSQPQHF

clone size: NA
D gene: NA
J gene: TRBJ1-2
V gene: TRBV6-6
CDR3 DNA: TGTGCCAGCGGGGGGAATGGCTACACCTTC
CDR3 protein: CASGGNGYTF

clone size: NA
D gene: TRBD2
J gene: TRBJ2-1
V gene: TRBV7-7
CDR3 DNA: TGTGCTAGCAGCTTAGCGACTAGCGGGGACTACAATGAGCAGTTCTTC
CDR3 protein: CASSLATSGDYNEQFF

clone size: NA
D gene: TRBD1
J gene: TRBJ1-1
V gene: TRBV7-8
CDR3 DNA: TGTGCCAGCAGCACCCCCGGGACAGGGATGGTAGCTTTCTTT
CDR3 protein: CASSTPGTGMVAFF

clone size: NA
D gene: NA
J gene: TRBJ2-7
V gene: TRBV30
CDR3 DNA: TGTGCCTGGAGTGTGGTAGGTGGTGACGAGCAGTACTTC
CDR3 protein: CAWSVVGGDEQYF

clone size: NA
D gene: TRBD2
J gene: TRBJ2-1
V gene: TRBV5-4
CDR3 DNA: TGTGCCAGCAGCTTTAGGACGGGGGGGCCCAATGAGCAGTTCTTC
CDR3 protein: CASSFRTGGPNEQFF

clone size: NA
D gene: NA
J gene: TRBJ2-5
V gene: TRBV5-6
CDR3 DNA: TGTGCCAGCAGCTCCGCTCCGGGGGCCGAGACCCAGTACTTC
CDR3 protein: CASSSAPGAETQYF

clone size: NA
D gene: NA
J gene: TRBJ1-3
V gene: TRBV9
CDR3 DNA: TGTGCCAGCAGCGTCGGGCAGGGAAAGAACACCATATATTTT
CDR3 protein: CASSVGQGKNTIYF

clone size: NA
D gene: TRBD1
J gene: TRBJ1-5
V gene: TRBV4-3
CDR3 DNA: TGCGCCAGCAGCCAAAGTCGAGGGACAGGGGGCAATCAGCCCCAGCATTTT
CDR3 protein: CASSQSRGTGGNQPQHF

clone size: once
D gene: NA
J gene: TRBJ1-2
V gene: TRBV3-1/TRBV3-2
CDR3 DNA: TGTGCCAGCAGCCAAGCGTACCTTACGCATTATGGCTACACCTTC
CDR3 protein: CASSQAYLTHYGYTF